The sequence of this TCR beta chain was determined in a study of T cell responses to AZD1222 COVID-19 vaccine. J was trimmed by 0 bases and V by 6 bases; bases with no gene match: 5. The V gene's germline CDR1 is MDHEN and CDR2 SYDVKM. This CDR3 spans 15 amino acids. Regarding the study as a whole: Reportedly, nearly half the spike-specific TCRs target unmutated variant regions.

As to this clone: Antigen specificity is unknown.

Sequencing was performed with immunoSEQ multiplex PCR; in TCRdb, only in-frame clones are kept and a portion is missing. This sample has about 270,000 clones, with about 94% found just once. The sequence was obtained from an adult who received the AZD1222 COVID-19 vaccine. Sequencing was performed on peripheral blood, taken 28 days after the second AZD1222 dose. V is TRBV28 and J is TRBJ1-3; TRBD1 matches 7 bases. The CDR3 bases are TGTGCCAGCAGCCTGGGACAGAGCTCTGGAAACACCATATATTTT. Its translation is CASSLGQSSGNTIYF.